This T cell receptor beta chain is drawn from a study of blood T cell repertoires in COVID-19. Study details: The United States, Italy and Spain provided the acute and convalescent COVID-19 samples.

Original processing methods: Quantification of nucleated cells was approximated via reference gene primer amplification. Sequencing was performed with immunoSEQ multiplex PCR; in TCRdb, only in-frame clones are kept and a portion is missing. That table gives V, J and clone size, and the DNA gave D and trimming. The sample shows about 260,000 clones, roughly 89% of them seen only once. Sequencing was done on a sample of peripheral blood. The clonotype originates from a woman aged 40 to 50 who had recovered from COVID-19.

The CDR3 DNA reads as TGTGCCAGCAGTTACGACAGGGACGGCAATCAGCCCCAGCATTTT. It is translated as CASSYDRDGNQPQHF. The gene calls are TRBV6-5 and TRBJ1-5; 7 nucleotides match TRBD1. Germline CDR1 reads MNHEY; CDR2 reads SVGAGI. V was clipped by 2 bases and J by 2 bases; unmatched bases: 3. This CDR3 has 15 residues.